The clone carrying this T cell receptor (beta chain) was counted ten times or more. The sample is drawn from a study of patients and donors after allogeneic stem cell transplantation. MiXCR, applied by TCRdb to the RT-PCR reads, yields one record per CDR3 protein. The data contain about a million distinct CDR3 sequences, roughly 18% of them singletons. The CDR3 covers 14 residues. The V and J ends lost 3 bases and 0 bases respectively, with 9 bases between them. The sample was blood, either unsorted or a sorted T cell fraction (not recorded which). The chain links TRBV12-3 or TRBV12-4 to TRBJ2-7; no clear D gene. The origin of this receptor is a human donor who was either an allogeneic HSCT recipient or a stem cell or donor lymphocyte infusion donor (not recorded which). It is not recorded whose cells these are; they may come from a transplant donor. The DNA of the CDR3 is TGTGCCAGCAGTTTTTTAAGGGACTCCTACGAGCAGTACTTC. Translation: CASSFLRDSYEQYF.